This record covers a single TCR beta chain. Its specificity is unknown. The data stem from a study of T cell responses to AZD1222 COVID-19 vaccine. Study-wide background: Recipients boosted at about 4 weeks or about 12 weeks are pooled. Study results and limitations: Nearly half of spike-specific TCRs reportedly go after variant regions that carry no mutations. Spike-specific TCR breadth and depth both grew after two AZD1222 doses. At 160-218 and 743-854, vaccine-associated CD4 TCRs were dominant, and they spanned spike.

The data were produced by immunoSEQ multiplex PCR, yet TCRdb's version contains in-frame clones alone and is incomplete. Of roughly 150,000 clones detected, 88% appear once; the ten largest clones hold around 2.3%. The V segment lost 3 bases and the J segment 2 bases; nucleotides outside the gene matches: 8. The CDR3 runs to 17 residues. CDR1 LGHNT and CDR2 FRNRAP come from the germline V gene. The chain couples TRBV12-5 to TRBJ2-2; 8 positions match TRBD2. The clonotype originates from an adult in good health. Sequencing was performed on peripheral blood, taken on day 0 of AZD1222 vaccination. The CDR3 region has the DNA TGTGCTAGTGGTTTACGAACTAGCGGAACCAACACCGGGGAGCTGTTTTTT. Amino acid sequence: CASGLRTSGTNTGELFF.